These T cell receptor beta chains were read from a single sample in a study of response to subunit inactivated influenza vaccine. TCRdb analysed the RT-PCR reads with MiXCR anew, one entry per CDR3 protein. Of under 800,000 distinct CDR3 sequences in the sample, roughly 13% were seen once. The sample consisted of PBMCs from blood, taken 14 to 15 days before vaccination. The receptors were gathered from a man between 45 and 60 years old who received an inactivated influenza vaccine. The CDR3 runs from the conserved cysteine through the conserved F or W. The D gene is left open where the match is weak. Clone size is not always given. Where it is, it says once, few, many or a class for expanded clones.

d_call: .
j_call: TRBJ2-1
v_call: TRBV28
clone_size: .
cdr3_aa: CASSFRGRPNEQFF
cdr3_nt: TGTGCCAGCAGTTTTCGGGGGAGGCCTAATGAGCAGTTCTTC

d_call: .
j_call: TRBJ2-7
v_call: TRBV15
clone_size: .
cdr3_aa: CATSTPGFREQYF
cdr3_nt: TGTGCCACCAGCACCCCAGGGTTTCGCGAGCAGTACTTC

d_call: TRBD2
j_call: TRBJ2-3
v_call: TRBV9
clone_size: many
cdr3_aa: CASSSSTGLVTDTQYF
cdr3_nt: TGTGCCAGCAGCTCATCTACGGGACTAGTTACGGATACGCAGTATTTT

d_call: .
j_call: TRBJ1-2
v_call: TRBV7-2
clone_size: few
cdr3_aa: CASSQQQKTGGGYTF
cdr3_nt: TGTGCCAGCAGCCAACAACAGAAGACCGGTGGTGGCTACACCTTC

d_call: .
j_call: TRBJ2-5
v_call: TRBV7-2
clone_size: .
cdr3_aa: CASSRSGAGARETQYF
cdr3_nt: TGTGCCAGCAGCCGTTCCGGGGCAGGGGCACGGGAGACCCAGTACTTC

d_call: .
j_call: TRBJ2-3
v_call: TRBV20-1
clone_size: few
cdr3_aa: CSAPHSTTDTQYF
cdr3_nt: TGCAGTGCTCCCCATTCTACCACAGATACGCAGTATTTT

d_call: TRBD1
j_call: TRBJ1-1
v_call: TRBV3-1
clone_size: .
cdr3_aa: CASSPRGQGTEAFF
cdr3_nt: TGTGCCAGCAGCCCCCGGGGACAGGGGACTGAAGCTTTCTTT

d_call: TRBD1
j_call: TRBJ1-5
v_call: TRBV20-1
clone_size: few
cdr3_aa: CSARPQGANQPQHF
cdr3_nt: TGCAGTGCTAGACCTCAGGGGGCAAATCAGCCCCAGCATTTT

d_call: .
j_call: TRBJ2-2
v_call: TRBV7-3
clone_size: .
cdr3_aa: CASSLSITTGELFF
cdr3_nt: TGTGCCAGCAGCTTAAGTATAACGACCGGGGAGCTGTTTTTT

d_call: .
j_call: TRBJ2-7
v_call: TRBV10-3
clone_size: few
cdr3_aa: CAISERGYEQYF
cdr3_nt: TGTGCCATCAGTGAGCGAGGATACGAGCAGTACTTC

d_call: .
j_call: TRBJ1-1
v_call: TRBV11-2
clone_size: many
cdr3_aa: CASSLAFVRGTEAFF
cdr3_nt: TGTGCCAGCAGCTTGGCGTTCGTTCGGGGCACTGAAGCTTTCTTT

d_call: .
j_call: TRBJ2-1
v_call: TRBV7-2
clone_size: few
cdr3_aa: CASSRFPGNEQFF
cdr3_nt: TGTGCCAGCAGCCGGTTTCCGGGCAATGAGCAGTTCTTC

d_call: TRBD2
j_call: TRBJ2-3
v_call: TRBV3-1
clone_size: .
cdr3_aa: CASSQVRSTSGGSTDTQYF
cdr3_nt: TGTGCCAGCAGCCAAGTCAGGTCAACTAGCGGAGGGAGCACAGATACGCAGTATTTT

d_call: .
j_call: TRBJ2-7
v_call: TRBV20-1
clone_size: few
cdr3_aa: CSARDVGLPYEQYF
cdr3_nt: TGCAGTGCTAGAGATGTAGGACTTCCCTACGAGCAGTACTTC

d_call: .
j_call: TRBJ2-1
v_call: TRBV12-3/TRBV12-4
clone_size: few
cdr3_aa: CASSRIGSEQFF
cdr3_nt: TGTGCCAGCAGTCGAATTGGGTCGGAGCAGTTCTTC

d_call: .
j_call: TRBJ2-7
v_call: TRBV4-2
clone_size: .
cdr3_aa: CASSPQGQTYEQYF
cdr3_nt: TGTGCCAGCAGCCCTCAGGGTCAAACTTACGAGCAGTACTTC

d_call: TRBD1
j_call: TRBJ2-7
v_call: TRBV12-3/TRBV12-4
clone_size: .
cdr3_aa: CASSFADRGREQYF
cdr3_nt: TGTGCCAGCAGTTTCGCGGACAGGGGGAGGGAGCAGTACTTC

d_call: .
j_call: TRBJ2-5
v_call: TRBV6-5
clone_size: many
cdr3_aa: CASSYGGARETQYF
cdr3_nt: TGTGCCAGCAGTTATGGCGGGGCTAGAGAGACCCAGTACTTC

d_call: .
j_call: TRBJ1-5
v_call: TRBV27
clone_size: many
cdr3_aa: CASSSDWNQPQHF
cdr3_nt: TGTGCCAGCAGTTCCGACTGGAATCAGCCCCAGCATTTT

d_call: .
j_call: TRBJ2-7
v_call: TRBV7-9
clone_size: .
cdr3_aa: CASSPQGLPYEQYF
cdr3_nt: TGTGCCAGCAGCCCCCAGGGACTCCCCTACGAGCAGTACTTC

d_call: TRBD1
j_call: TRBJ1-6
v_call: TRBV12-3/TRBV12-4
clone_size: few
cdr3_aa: CASSPDRVNSPLHF
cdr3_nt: TGTGCCAGCAGTCCTGACAGGGTTAATTCACCCCTCCACTTT

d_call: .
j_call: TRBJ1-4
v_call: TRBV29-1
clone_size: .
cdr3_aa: CSVDNEGGKLFF
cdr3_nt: TGCAGCGTAGACAACGAGGGCGGAAAACTGTTTTTT

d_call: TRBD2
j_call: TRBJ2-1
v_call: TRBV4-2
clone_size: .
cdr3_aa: CASSQVGTSGSQFF
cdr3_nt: TGTGCCAGCAGCCAAGTCGGGACTAGCGGGAGTCAGTTCTTC

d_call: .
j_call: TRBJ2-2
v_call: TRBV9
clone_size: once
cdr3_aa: CASRPGRTISTGELFF
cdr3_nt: TGTGCCAGCAGGCCGGGACGGACGATTAGCACCGGGGAGCTGTTTTTT

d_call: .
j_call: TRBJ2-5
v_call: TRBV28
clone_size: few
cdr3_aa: CASSSLLGGLETQYF
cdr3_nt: TGTGCCAGCAGTTCCCTCTTAGGGGGGTTGGAGACCCAGTACTTC

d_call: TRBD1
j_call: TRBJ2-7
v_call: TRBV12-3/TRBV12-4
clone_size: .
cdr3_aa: CASSFLGTVSYEQYF
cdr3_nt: TGTGCCAGCAGTTTCCTGGGGACAGTGTCTTACGAGCAGTACTTC

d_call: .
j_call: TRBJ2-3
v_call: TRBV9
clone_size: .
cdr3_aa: CASSTLAYISTDTQYF
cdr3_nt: TGTGCCAGCAGCACCCTAGCGTATATTAGCACAGATACGCAGTATTTT

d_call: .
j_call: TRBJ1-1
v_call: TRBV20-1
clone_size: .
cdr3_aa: CCARGGGRVMNTEAFF
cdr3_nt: TGCTGTGCTAGGGGGGGCGGCAGGGTCATGAACACTGAAGCTTTCTTT

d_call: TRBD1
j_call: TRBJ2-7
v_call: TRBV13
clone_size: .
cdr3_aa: CASSWRQGQEQYF
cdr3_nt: TGTGCCAGCAGCTGGCGACAGGGGCAAGAGCAGTACTTC

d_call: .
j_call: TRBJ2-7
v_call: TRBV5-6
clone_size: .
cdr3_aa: CASSYRATYEQYF
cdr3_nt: TGTGCCAGCAGCTACCGGGCAACCTACGAGCAGTACTTC

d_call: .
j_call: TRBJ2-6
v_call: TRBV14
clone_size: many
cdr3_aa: CASSRGGLRFSGANVLTF
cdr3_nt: TGTGCCAGCAGCAGGGGGGGACTTAGGTTCTCTGGGGCCAACGTCCTGACTTTC

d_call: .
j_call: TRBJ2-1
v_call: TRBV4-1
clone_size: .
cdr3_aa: CASSRPGIHNEQFF
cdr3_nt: TGCGCCAGCAGCCGACCCGGGATCCACAATGAGCAGTTCTTC

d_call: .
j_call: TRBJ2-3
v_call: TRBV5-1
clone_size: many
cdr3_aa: CASSPPGNTDTQYF
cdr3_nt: TGCGCCAGCAGCCCCCCGGGAAACACAGATACGCAGTATTTT

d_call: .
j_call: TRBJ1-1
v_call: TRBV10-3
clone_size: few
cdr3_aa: CAISDERSNTEAFF
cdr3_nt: TGTGCCATCAGTGACGAGAGGAGTAATACTGAAGCTTTCTTT

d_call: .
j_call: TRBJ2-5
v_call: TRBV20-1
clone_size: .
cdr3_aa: CSARGDGETQYF
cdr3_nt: TGCAGTGCTAGAGGCGATGGGGAGACCCAGTACTTC

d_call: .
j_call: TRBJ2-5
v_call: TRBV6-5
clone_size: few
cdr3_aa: CASSSGRVETQYF
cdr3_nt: TGTGCCAGCAGTTCGGGACGGGTGGAGACCCAGTACTTC

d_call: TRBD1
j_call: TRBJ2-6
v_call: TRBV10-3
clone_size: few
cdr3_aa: CATRPGTGASGANVLTF
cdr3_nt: TGTGCCACCCGGCCGGGGACAGGCGCCTCTGGGGCCAACGTCCTGACTTTC

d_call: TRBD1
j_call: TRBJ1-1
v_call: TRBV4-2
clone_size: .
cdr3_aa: CASSRSRGRGTEAFF
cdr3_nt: TGTGCCAGCAGCCGAAGCAGGGGGCGCGGGACTGAAGCTTTCTTT

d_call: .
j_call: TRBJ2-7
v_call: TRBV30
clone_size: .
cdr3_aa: CAWDSGHEQYF
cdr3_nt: TGTGCCTGGGACAGCGGCCACGAGCAGTACTTC

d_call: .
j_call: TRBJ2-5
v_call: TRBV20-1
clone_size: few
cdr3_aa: CSARDLIPTQYF
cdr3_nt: TGCAGTGCTAGAGATCTAATACCGACGCAGTACTTC

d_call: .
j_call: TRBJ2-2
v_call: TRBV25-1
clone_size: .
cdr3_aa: CASSESGNTGELFF
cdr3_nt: TGTGCCAGCAGTGAATCTGGGAACACCGGGGAGCTGTTTTTT

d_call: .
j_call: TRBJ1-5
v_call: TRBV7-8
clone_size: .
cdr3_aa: CASSFQDDQPQHF
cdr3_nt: TGTGCCAGCAGCTTTCAGGATGATCAGCCCCAGCATTTT

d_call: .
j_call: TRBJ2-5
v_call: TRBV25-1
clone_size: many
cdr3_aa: CASSSNSGVETQYF
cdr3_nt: TGTGCCAGCAGTAGTAACAGTGGGGTTGAGACCCAGTACTTC

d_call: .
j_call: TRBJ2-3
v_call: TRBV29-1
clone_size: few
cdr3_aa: CSVELEEGMTDTQYF
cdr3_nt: TGCAGCGTTGAGTTGGAGGAGGGGATGACAGATACGCAGTATTTT

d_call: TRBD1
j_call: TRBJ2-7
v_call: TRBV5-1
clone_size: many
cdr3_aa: CFRQGACEQYF
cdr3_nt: TGCTTCCGCCAGGGGGCATGCGAGCAGTACTTC